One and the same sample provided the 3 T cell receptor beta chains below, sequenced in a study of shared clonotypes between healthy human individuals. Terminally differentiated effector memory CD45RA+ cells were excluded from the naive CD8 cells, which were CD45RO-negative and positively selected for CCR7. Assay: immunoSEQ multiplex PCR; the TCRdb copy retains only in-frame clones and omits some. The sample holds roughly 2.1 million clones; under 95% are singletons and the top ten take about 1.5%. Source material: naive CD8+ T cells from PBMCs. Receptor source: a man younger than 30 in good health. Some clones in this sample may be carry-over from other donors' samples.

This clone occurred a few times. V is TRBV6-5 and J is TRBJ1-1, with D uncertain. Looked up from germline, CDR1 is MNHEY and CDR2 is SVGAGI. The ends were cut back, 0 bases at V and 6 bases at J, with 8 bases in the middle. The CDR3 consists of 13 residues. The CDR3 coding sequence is TGTGCCAGCAGTTACTCCGCAGGCTCTGAAGCTTTCTTT. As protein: CASSYSAGSEAFF.

CDR3 in amino acids: CASSLSAYAGGYNEQFF. CDR3 nucleotides: TGTGCCAGCAGCTTAAGCGCCTACGCAGGGGGCTATAATGAGCAGTTCTTC. The V gene is TRBV7-3, the J gene TRBJ2-1, with 8 bases aligning to TRBD1. Per germline, CDR1 SGHTA and CDR2 FQGTGA. The CDR3 totals 17 residues. V trimming: 1 base; J trimming: 7 bases; junction bases outside the gene matches: 12.

The CDR3: CASSQDSLRSSNQPQHF. CDR3 DNA sequence: TGCGCCAGCAGCCAAGATAGTCTGAGGAGTAGCAATCAGCCCCAGCATTTT. The rearrangement links TRBV4-1 to TRBJ1-5; D is ambiguous. CDR1 is MGHRA and CDR2 is YSYEKL in the germline V gene. The CDR3 spans 17 residues. V lost 0 bases and J lost 0, with 12 bases in between.